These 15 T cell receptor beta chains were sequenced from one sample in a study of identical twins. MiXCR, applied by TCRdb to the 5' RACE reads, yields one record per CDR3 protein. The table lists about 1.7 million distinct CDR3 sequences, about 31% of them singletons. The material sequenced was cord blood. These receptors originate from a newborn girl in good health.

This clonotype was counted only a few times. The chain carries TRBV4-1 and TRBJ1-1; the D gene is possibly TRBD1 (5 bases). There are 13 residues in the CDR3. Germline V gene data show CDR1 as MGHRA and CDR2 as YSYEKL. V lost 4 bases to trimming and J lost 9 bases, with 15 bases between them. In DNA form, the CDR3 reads TGCGCCAGCAGCCCGAAGTCCCGGGGCCAAGCTTTCTTT. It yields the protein CASSPKSRGQAFF.

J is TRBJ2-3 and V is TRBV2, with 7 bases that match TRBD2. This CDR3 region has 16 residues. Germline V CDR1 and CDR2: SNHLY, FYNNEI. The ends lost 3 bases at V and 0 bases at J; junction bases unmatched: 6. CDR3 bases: TGTGCCAGCAGTGACTGGTCGACTAGCAGCACAGATACGCAGTATTTT. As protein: CASSDWSTSSTDTQYF.

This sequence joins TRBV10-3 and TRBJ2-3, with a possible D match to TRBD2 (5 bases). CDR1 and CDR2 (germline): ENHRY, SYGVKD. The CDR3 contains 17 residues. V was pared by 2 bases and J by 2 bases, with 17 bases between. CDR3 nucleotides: TGTGCCATCAGTGAGGGCCCTAGCTTCTTCCCCACAGATACGCAGTATTTT. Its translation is CAISEGPSFFPTDTQYF.

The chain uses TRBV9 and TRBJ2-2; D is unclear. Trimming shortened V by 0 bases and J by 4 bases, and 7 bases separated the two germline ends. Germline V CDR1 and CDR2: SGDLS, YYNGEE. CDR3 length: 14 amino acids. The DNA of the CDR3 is TGTGCCAGCAGCGTAGTTCCCAGCACCGGGGAGCTGTTTTTT. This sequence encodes CASSVVPSTGELFF.

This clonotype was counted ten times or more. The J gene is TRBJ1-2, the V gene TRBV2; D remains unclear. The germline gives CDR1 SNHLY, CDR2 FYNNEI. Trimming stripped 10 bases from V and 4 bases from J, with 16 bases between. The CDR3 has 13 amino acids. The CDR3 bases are TGTGCCAACCACGAAATTCGCGGCTATGGCTACACCTTC. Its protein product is CANHEIRGYGYTF. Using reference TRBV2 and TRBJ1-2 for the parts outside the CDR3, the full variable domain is EPEVTQTPSHQVTQMGQEVILRCVPISNHLYFYWYRQILGQKVEFLVSFYNNEISEKSEIFDDQFSVERPDGSNFTLKIRSTKLEDSAMYFCANHEIRGYGYTFGSGTRLTVV.

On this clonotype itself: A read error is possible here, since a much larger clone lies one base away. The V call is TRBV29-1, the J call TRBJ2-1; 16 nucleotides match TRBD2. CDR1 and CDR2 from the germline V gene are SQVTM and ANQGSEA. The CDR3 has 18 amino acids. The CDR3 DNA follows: TGCAGCATTGAAGATGCCGGGGGACTAGCGGGAGGGAGGAATGAGCAGTTCTTC. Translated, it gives CSIEDAGGLAGGRNEQFF.

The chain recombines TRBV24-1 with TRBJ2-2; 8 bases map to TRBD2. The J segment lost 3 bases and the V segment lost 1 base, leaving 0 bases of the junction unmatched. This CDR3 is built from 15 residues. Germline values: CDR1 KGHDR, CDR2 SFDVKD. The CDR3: CATSDLAGDTGELFF. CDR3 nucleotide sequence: TGTGCCACCAGTGATTTAGCGGGAGACACCGGGGAGCTGTTTTTT.

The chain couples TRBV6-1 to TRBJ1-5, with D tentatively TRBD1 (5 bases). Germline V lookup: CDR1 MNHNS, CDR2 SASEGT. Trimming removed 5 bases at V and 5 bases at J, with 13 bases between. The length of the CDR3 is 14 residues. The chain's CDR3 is CASSWGRVDQPQHF. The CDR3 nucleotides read TGTGCCAGCAGTTGGGGGAGGGTGGATCAGCCCCAGCATTTT.

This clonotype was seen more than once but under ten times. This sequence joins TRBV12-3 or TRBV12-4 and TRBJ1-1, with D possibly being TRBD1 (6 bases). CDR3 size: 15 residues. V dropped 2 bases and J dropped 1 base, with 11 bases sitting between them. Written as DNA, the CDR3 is TGTGCCAGCAGTTTATGGGGGGCCACGAACACTGAAGCTTTCTTT. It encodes CASSLWGATNTEAFF.

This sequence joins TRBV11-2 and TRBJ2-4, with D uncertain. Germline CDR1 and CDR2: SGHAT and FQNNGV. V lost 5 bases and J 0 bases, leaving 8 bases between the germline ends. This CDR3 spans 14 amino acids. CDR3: CASSRFPAKNIQYF. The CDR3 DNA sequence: TGTGCCAGCAGCCGATTTCCAGCCAAAAACATTCAGTACTTC.

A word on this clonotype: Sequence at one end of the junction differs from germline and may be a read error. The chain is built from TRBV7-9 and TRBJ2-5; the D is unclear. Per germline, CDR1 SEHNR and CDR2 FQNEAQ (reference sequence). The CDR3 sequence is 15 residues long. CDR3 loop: CACSLVSKEQETQYF. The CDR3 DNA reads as TGTGCCTGCAGCTTAGTCTCCAAGGAACAAGAGACCCAGTACTTC.

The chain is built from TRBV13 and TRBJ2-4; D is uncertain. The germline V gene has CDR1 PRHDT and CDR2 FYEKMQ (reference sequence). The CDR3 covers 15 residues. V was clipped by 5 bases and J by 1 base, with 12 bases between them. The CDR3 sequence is CASSTWDIAKNIQYF. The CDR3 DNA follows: TGTGCCAGCAGCACGTGGGATATTGCCAAAAACATTCAGTACTTC.

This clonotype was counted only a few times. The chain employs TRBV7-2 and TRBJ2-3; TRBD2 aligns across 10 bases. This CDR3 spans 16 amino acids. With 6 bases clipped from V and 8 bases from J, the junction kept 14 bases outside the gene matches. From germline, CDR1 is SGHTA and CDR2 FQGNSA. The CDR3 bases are TGTGCCAGCAGTTTTCTAGCGGGAGCCCGAGCAACTACGCAGTATTTT. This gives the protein CASSFLAGARATTQYF.

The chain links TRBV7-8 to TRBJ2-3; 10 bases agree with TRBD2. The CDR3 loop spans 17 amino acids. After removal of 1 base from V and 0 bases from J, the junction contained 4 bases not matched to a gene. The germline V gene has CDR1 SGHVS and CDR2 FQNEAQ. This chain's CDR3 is CASSLVPSGSSTDTQYF. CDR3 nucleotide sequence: TGTGCCAGCAGCTTAGTCCCTAGCGGGAGTAGCACAGATACGCAGTATTTT.

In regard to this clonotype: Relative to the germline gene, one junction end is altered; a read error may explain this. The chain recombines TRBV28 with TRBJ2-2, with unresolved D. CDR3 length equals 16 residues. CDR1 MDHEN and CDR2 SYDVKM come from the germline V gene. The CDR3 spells CASSAQEMGNTGELFF. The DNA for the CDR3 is TGTGCCAGCAGTGCCCAGGAGATGGGGAACACAGGGGAGCTGTTTTTT.